The present TCR beta chain was sequenced within a study of breast tumors, draining lymph nodes, adjacent tissues. Axillary draining lymph nodes of breast cancer patients supplied the node samples. The length of the CDR3 is 13 residues. The trim removed 4 bases at V and 14 bases at J, leaving 10 bases unmatched. CDR1 and CDR2 (germline): SGHNT, YYREEE (reference sequence). Points from the study as a whole: Most tumor T cells seemingly derive from lymph node, then expand in tumor. Tumor and nontumor repertoires were significantly more similar in luminal-like than in basal-like breast cancer.

TCRdb passed the multiplex PCR reads through MiXCR, listing each CDR3 protein once. The table lists 140,000 or so distinct CDR3 sequences, 30% to 35% of them singletons. To note about this clonotype: Its antigen is undetermined.

The source of this sequence is a female donor with breast cancer. Some clones in this sample may be carry-over from other donors' samples. This chain uses TRBV5-4 with TRBJ2-4, with TRBD1 matching over 9 bases. Sequences were obtained from axillary lymph node tissue. The CDR3 here is CASSRNWDREEYF. The CDR3 DNA sequence: TGTGCCAGCAGCCGCAACTGGGACAGGGAAGAGTACTTC.